The 26 T cell receptor beta chains in this list originate from one sample, sequenced in a study of T-cell memory formation after mild COVID-19. TCRdb processed the 5' RACE reads anew with MiXCR; each CDR3 protein has one entry. Of under 300,000 distinct CDR3 sequences in the sample, around a tenth were seen once. Sample: PBMCs or a T cell subset sorted from them (not recorded which). These receptors all stem from a man aged 18 to 29 who had mild COVID-19 (a few samples of this study predate the infection). Cell type and time point are not known.

This clonotype was detected ten times or more. The rearrangement joins TRBV7-6 to TRBJ2-5; 8 nucleotides match TRBD2. V trimming: 6 bases; J trimming: 2 bases; junction bases outside the gene matches: 8. Germline V CDR1 and CDR2: SGHVS, FNYEAQ. The CDR3 length is 15 residues. Written as DNA, the CDR3 is TGTGCCAGCAGATGGGATTCGGGGGGGCAAGAGACCCAGTACTTC. It is translated as CASRWDSGGQETQYF.

In its sample, this clonotype was seen many times. This chain connects TRBV5-1 to TRBJ1-1; no clear D gene. V was trimmed by 0 bases and J by 6 bases, leaving 6 bases between them. The CDR3 has 12 residues. From germline, CDR1 is SGHRS and CDR2 YFSETQ. DNA for the CDR3: TGCGCCAGCAGCTTGGAAGGCCCTGAAGCTTTCTTT. Translation: CASSLEGPEAFF.

This clonotype occurred a few times. This chain joins TRBV5-1 and TRBJ1-1; D perhaps matches TRBD1 (5 bases). V was clipped by 0 bases and J by 3 bases, with 9 bases between them. The germline V gene encodes CDR1 SGHRS and CDR2 YFSETQ. This CDR3 has 14 amino acids. The CDR3 protein is CASSLDAGDTEAFF. CDR3 in DNA: TGCGCCAGCAGCTTGGACGCGGGGGACACTGAAGCTTTCTTT.

The chain uses TRBV7-2 and TRBJ1-5; D is ambiguous. This CDR3 is built from 16 residues. Trimming shortened V by 1 base and J by 0 bases, and 10 bases separated the two germline ends. In germline, CDR1 is SGHTA, CDR2 FQGNSA. The DNA for the CDR3 is TGTGCCAGCAGCTTAGGGGCACTTTATAGCAATCAGCCCCAGCATTTT. This gives the protein CASSLGALYSNQPQHF.

The rearrangement uses TRBV21-1 and TRBJ2-7; whether TRBD2, the table's D call, matches the DNA was not checked. TRBV21-1 is an annotated pseudogene. The CDR3 covers 17 residues. CDR3 region: CASSKGEREPSVHEQYV. CDR3 bases: TGTGCCAGCAGCAAAGGTGAGCGGGAACCTTCGGTCCACGAGCAGTACGTC.

V usage is TRBV29-1 and J usage is TRBJ2-1; D is unclear. Trimming pared 1 base from V and 9 bases from J, leaving 13 bases between. The CDR3 spans 13 residues. Looked up from germline, CDR1 is SQVTM and CDR2 is ANQGSEA. CDR3: CSVEAAGRSEQFF. In DNA form, the CDR3 reads TGCAGCGTTGAAGCGGCAGGAAGAAGTGAGCAGTTCTTC.

This clonotype showed up many times. The chain uses TRBV5-6 and TRBJ2-5; TRBD2 matches 15 bases. Germline CDR1 reads SGHDT; CDR2 reads YYEEEE. There are 19 residues in the CDR3. With 4 bases clipped from V and 0 bases from J, the junction kept 10 bases outside the gene matches. CDR3: CASSLSPGTSGGYQETQYF. The CDR3 bases are TGTGCCAGCAGCCTAAGCCCCGGGACTAGCGGGGGGTACCAAGAGACCCAGTACTTC.

CDR3 sequence (DNA): TGTGCCAGCAGCTCGCCGGGCGGATACGAGCAGTACGTC. Translating gives CASSSPGGYEQYV. This chain joins TRBV6-5 and TRBJ2-7; unclear D gene. Germline values: CDR1 MNHEY, CDR2 SVGAGI. CDR3 size: 13 residues. V lost 6 bases to trimming and J lost 4 bases, with 13 bases between them.

This rearrangement joins TRBV5-1 to TRBJ1-4; D is unclear. Germline-derived CDR1 and CDR2 are SGHRS and YFSETQ. There are 12 residues in the CDR3. V was pared by 3 bases and J by 8 bases, with 8 bases between. Here the CDR3 reads CASSSLGEKLFF. As DNA, the CDR3 is TGCGCCAGCAGCTCGCTGGGGGAAAAACTGTTTTTT. Full variable domain (rest looked up from reference TRBV5-1 and TRBJ1-4): KAGVTQTPRYLIKTRGQQVTLSCSPISGHRSVSWYQQTPGQGLQFLFEYFSETQRNKGNFPGRFSGRQFSNSRSEMNVSTLELGDSALYLCASSSLGEKLFFGSGTQLSVL.

Only a few counts were recorded for this clonotype. The genes are TRBV12-3 or TRBV12-4 and TRBJ1-2; tentatively, D is TRBD1 (5 bases). V was trimmed by 3 bases and J by 4 bases, leaving 12 bases between them. The CDR3 runs to 14 residues. The CDR3 DNA reads TGTGCCAGCAGTTTTGACCAGGGACCCTATGGCTACACCTTC. Translation gives CASSFDQGPYGYTF.

This clonotype was picked up a small number of times. The genes are TRBV10-2 and TRBJ2-7; possibly TRBD2 for D (7 bases). Germline CDR1 and CDR2: WSHSY and SAAADI. Trimming shortened V by 4 bases and J by 5 bases, and 18 bases separated the two germline ends. The CDR3 has 15 residues. The CDR3 coding sequence is TGCGCCAGCAGTGGCATGGGGGGGCGATTCCACGAGCAGTACTTC. As protein: CASSGMGGRFHEQYF.

Only a few counts were recorded for this clonotype. The J gene is TRBJ2-2, the V gene TRBV5-4, with 7 bases lining up with TRBD2. Trimming at V came to 0 bases and at J to 6 bases, leaving 5 bases not matched to a gene. Germline loops: CDR1 SGHNT, CDR2 YYREEE (reference sequence). The CDR3 length is 15 residues. CDR3: CASSLGLAGPGELFF. For the CDR3, the DNA is TGTGCCAGCAGCTTGGGACTAGCCGGCCCCGGGGAGCTGTTTTTT.

The chain recombines TRBV6-2 or TRBV6-3 with TRBJ2-7; 9 bases are shared with TRBD2. CDR1 MNHEY and CDR2 SVGEGT come from the germline V gene. The CDR3 consists of 14 residues. The trim removed 5 bases at V and 3 bases at J, leaving 5 bases unmatched. The CDR3 bases are TGTGCCAGCAGTACCGGACTAGCGCTCTACGAGCAGTACTTC. Its protein is CASSTGLALYEQYF.

V and J are TRBV20-1 and TRBJ1-6, with 11 bases fitting TRBD1. Trimming at V came to 5 bases and at J to 9 bases, leaving 6 bases not matched to a gene. The CDR3 spans 14 residues. The germline gives CDR1 DFQATT, CDR2 SNEGSKA (reference sequence). Written as DNA, the CDR3 is TGCAGTGCTCCCTGGGACAGGGGGATTTCACCCCTCCACTTT. Protein: CSAPWDRGISPLHF.

This clonotype was found a few times. The gene calls are TRBV7-3 and TRBJ2-2; 8 bases line up with TRBD1. CDR1 and CDR2 (germline): SGHTA, FQGTGA. J was trimmed by 7 bases and V by 5 bases; bases with no gene match: 12. The length of the CDR3 is 16 residues. CDR3 nucleotides: TGTGCCAGCAGCCCTAAGGACAGGGATCGGTTCGGGGAGCTGTTTTTT. This codes for CASSPKDRDRFGELFF.

This chain joins TRBV5-4 and TRBJ2-5; D is unclear. This CDR3 spans 14 amino acids. Trimming shortened V by 0 bases and J by 0 bases, and 6 bases separated the two germline ends. The germline CDR1 and CDR2 sequences are SGHNT and YYREEE (reference sequence). CDR3 loop: CASSLDRYQETQYF. In DNA form, the CDR3 reads TGTGCCAGCAGCTTGGACAGATACCAAGAGACCCAGTACTTC.

The V call is TRBV5-1, the J call TRBJ2-1; 7 bases are a match to TRBD1. The CDR3 runs 15 residues. Germline loops: CDR1 SGHRS, CDR2 YFSETQ. With 4 bases clipped from V and 2 bases from J, the junction kept 6 bases outside the gene matches. Written as DNA, the CDR3 is TGCGCCAGCAGCGTACAGGGGATCACCTACAATGAGCAGTTCTTC. This encodes CASSVQGITYNEQFF. Full variable domain (missing parts from reference TRBV5-1 and TRBJ2-1): KAGVTQTPRYLIKTRGQQVTLSCSPISGHRSVSWYQQTPGQGLQFLFEYFSETQRNKGNFPGRFSGRQFSNSRSEMNVSTLELGDSALYLCASSVQGITYNEQFFGPGTRLTVL.

This clonotype has more than one count but fewer than ten. V gene TRBV6-5 combines with J gene TRBJ1-5; no reliable D call. This CDR3 is 14 amino acids long. Trimming removed 10 bases at V and 2 bases at J, with 15 bases between. The germline gives CDR1 MNHEY, CDR2 SVGAGI. The CDR3 DNA is TGTGCCACTTCCCGGACGCCCCGCAATCAGCCCCAGCATTTT. As protein: CATSRTPRNQPQHF.

The rearrangement joins TRBV15 to TRBJ2-7, with D possibly TRBD1 on 6 matching bases. Trimming removed 5 bases from V and 2 bases from J, with 22 bases in between. From germline, CDR1 is LNHNV and CDR2 YYDKDF (reference sequence). This CDR3 comprises 17 residues. The CDR3: CATSASLSGQGPYEQYV. CDR3 nucleotides: TGTGCCACCAGCGCAAGCCTTTCGGGACAAGGCCCCTACGAGCAGTACGTC.

This clonotype was detected a few times. The chain joins TRBV11-2 to TRBJ1-2; no definite D call. The germline V and J ends were trimmed by 5 bases and 7 bases, with 11 bases remaining between them. The length of the CDR3 is 12 residues. Germline V CDR1 and CDR2: SGHAT, FQNNGV. The CDR3: CASSAGAPGYTF. The CDR3 coding sequence is TGTGCCAGCAGCGCGGGAGCCCCTGGCTACACCTTC.

In this sample, this clonotype is medium-sized. The rearrangement joins TRBV2 to TRBJ2-7, with D unresolved. V was trimmed by 2 bases and J by 0 bases, leaving 8 bases between them. The V gene's germline CDR1 is SNHLY and CDR2 FYNNEI. This CDR3 is built from 14 residues. The CDR3 nucleotides are TGTGCCAGCAGTGAACGGACGAGCTCCTACGAGCAGTACTTC. This translates into CASSERTSSYEQYF.

V gene TRBV13 combines with J gene TRBJ2-3; 10 bases are shared with TRBD1. Unmatched junction bases numbered 4, after V lost 5 bases and J lost 2 bases. CDR3 length equals 15 residues. In germline, CDR1 is PRHDT, CDR2 FYEKMQ (reference sequence). CDR3 DNA sequence: TGTGCCAGCAGCCTGACAGGGGGCAACACAGATACGCAGTATTTT. The encoded protein is CASSLTGGNTDTQYF.

This clonotype turned up a few times. The CDR3 nucleotides are TGTGCCAGCAGCCTGACGGTCTCGCGGCATGGCTACACCTTC. It specifies CASSLTVSRHGYTF. The genes are TRBV3-1 and TRBJ1-2; no firm D call. V lost 4 bases, J lost 6 bases, and 15 bases lay in between. CDR3 length: 14 amino acids. Germline CDR1 and CDR2: LGHDT and YNNKEL (reference sequence).

This clonotype came up a few times. The J gene is TRBJ2-7, the V gene TRBV7-2, with 8 bases that match TRBD1. V was pared by 3 bases and J by 4 bases, with 8 bases of the junction left unmatched. The germline CDR1 and CDR2 sequences are SGHTA and FQGNSA. This CDR3 comprises 15 residues. CDR3 sequence: CASSLTGTGRYEQYV. The CDR3 nucleotides are TGTGCCAGCAGCTTGACCGGGACAGGCCGTTACGAGCAGTACGTC.

This chain joins TRBV7-9 and TRBJ2-7; 10 bases fit TRBD1. CDR3 length: 16 amino acids. Germline V gene sequence: CDR1 SEHNR, CDR2 FQNEAQ (reference sequence). Trimming at V came to 5 bases and at J to 4 bases, leaving 11 bases not matched to a gene. The CDR3 sequence is CASSLVGTGADYEQYF. In DNA, the CDR3 is TGTGCCAGCAGCCTCGTGGGGACAGGGGCGGATTACGAGCAGTACTTC.

This clonotype was observed a handful of times. This chain links TRBV27 with TRBJ2-3; 12 nucleotides match TRBD2. Germline V gives CDR1 MNHEY, CDR2 SMNVEV (reference sequence). V shed 3 bases, J shed 4 bases, and the junction held 8 bases outside the gene matches. This CDR3 comprises 17 residues. CDR3 coding DNA: TGTGCCAGCAGTTTGACTAGCGGGGGATTGGCGGCAGATACGCAGTATTTT. Translation gives CASSLTSGGLAADTQYF.